These 32 T cell receptor beta chains were all obtained from the same sample, sequenced in a study of shared clonotypes between healthy human individuals. Assay used: immunoSEQ multiplex PCR; TCRdb lists only in-frame clones, some missing. The table records millions of clones, 85% to 95% of them present only once. Sequenced sample: naive CD4+ T cells sorted from blood. As for subset: CD45RA+ positively selected. All receptors come from a young man in good health.

The CDR3 sequence: CASSWTSSGANVLTF. CDR3 in DNA: TGCGCCAGCAGCTGGACATCGTCTGGGGCCAACGTCCTGACTTTC. The V and J genes are TRBV5-1 and TRBJ2-6, with D tentatively TRBD1 (5 bases). With 3 bases removed from V and 1 base from J, the gap between germline ends came to 8 bases. The CDR3 length is 15 residues. Germline CDR1 reads SGHRS; CDR2 reads YFSETQ.

This chain links TRBV5-6 with TRBJ2-2; 12 bases agree with TRBD1. There are 16 residues in the CDR3. CDR1 and CDR2 (germline): SGHDT, YYEEEE. The V and J ends lost 3 bases and 7 bases, in that order; junction bases with no gene match: 7. For the CDR3, the DNA is TGTGCCAGCAGCTCACCGGGACAGGGGGCGTTCGGGGAGCTGTTTTTT. Translated: CASSSPGQGAFGELFF.

V and J are TRBV10-3 and TRBJ2-3; 12 nucleotides agree with TRBD2. After removal of 6 bases from V and 5 bases from J, the junction contained 3 bases not matched to a gene. The CDR3 length is 14 residues. Germline CDR1 is ENHRY and CDR2 is SYGVKD. The CDR3 loop reads CAISGLAGIDTQYF. The CDR3 region has the DNA TGTGCCATCAGCGGACTAGCGGGGATAGATACGCAGTATTTT.

This chain links TRBV10-2 with TRBJ2-7; 12 bases map to TRBD1. V shed 8 bases and J 7 bases; nucleotides not matched to a gene: 15. The germline gives CDR1 WSHSY, CDR2 SAAADI. This CDR3 has 16 amino acids. CDR3 sequence (DNA): TGCGCCAGCTTTTTGTCCCCGGGACAGGGGGCGCGGGAGCAGTACTTC. It codes for CASFLSPGQGAREQYF.

This chain connects TRBV7-8 to TRBJ2-1; 9 bases match TRBD2. The CDR3 has 15 amino acids. Germline V CDR1 and CDR2: SGHVS, FQNEAQ. After removal of 5 bases from V and 8 bases from J, the junction contained 10 bases not matched to a gene. Here the CDR3 reads CASSRMAGGPYEQFF. CDR3 sequence (DNA): TGTGCCAGCAGCCGCATGGCGGGAGGGCCTTATGAGCAGTTCTTC.

V and J are TRBV5-1 and TRBJ2-1, with D unclear. Germline-derived CDR1 and CDR2 are SGHRS and YFSETQ. This CDR3 is built from 14 residues. The V gene lost 4 bases and the J gene lost 11 bases, with 19 bases spanning the gap. The CDR3, as DNA: TGCGCCAGCAGCGAAACCACTCCGACGGGTAAGCAGTTCTTC. This sequence encodes CASSETTPTGKQFF.

There are a few counts of this clone. The V call is TRBV2, the J call TRBJ1-6, with D unresolved. This CDR3 is 12 amino acids long. Trimming stripped 6 bases from V and 7 bases from J, with 7 bases between. Germline V gene data show CDR1 as SNHLY and CDR2 as FYNNEI. The CDR3 here is CASRALNSPLHF. The CDR3 coding sequence is TGTGCCAGCAGAGCTTTGAATTCACCCCTCCACTTT.

In regard to this clone: The sample carries other DNA sequences with the same CDR3. The genes are TRBV14 and TRBJ2-3, with 9 bases matching TRBD2. V dropped 4 bases and J dropped 2; count of bases not matched to a gene: 1. The CDR3 has 14 residues. The germline gives CDR1 SGHDN, CDR2 FVKESK. The CDR3, as DNA: TGTGCCAGCAGCCTAGCGGGGGCCACAGATACGCAGTATTTT. Translation: CASSLAGATDTQYF.

This clone was counted a single time. The chain joins TRBV5-4 to TRBJ2-7, with D tentatively TRBD2 (6 bases). Trimming shortened V by 3 bases and J by 0 bases, and 19 bases separated the two germline ends. CDR1 and CDR2 from the germline V gene are SGHNT and YYREEE (reference sequence). This CDR3 is built from 17 residues. In DNA, the CDR3 is TGTGCCAGCAGCTCCCCGATCGGAGGGAAAATCTCCTACGAGCAGTACTTC. Its translation is CASSSPIGGKISYEQYF.

As concerns this clone: Additional DNA sequences in this sample encode the identical CDR3. The J gene is TRBJ2-2, the V gene TRBV5-1, with D perhaps matching TRBD2 (5 bases). CDR3 length: 15 residues. Between the trimmed V and J ends, which lost 0 bases and 4 bases, there was a span of 10 bases. The germline V gene encodes CDR1 SGHRS and CDR2 YFSETQ. CDR3 in DNA: TGCGCCAGCAGCTTGGGAGGGCCGGGCACCGGGGAGCTGTTTTTT. This sequence encodes CASSLGGPGTGELFF.

The chain links TRBV18 to TRBJ2-3; unclear D gene. Per germline, CDR1 KGHSH and CDR2 LQKENI. V dropped 8 bases and J dropped 0 bases, with 9 bases sitting between them. CDR3 length: 13 amino acids. The CDR3 is CASTETSTDTQYF. CDR3 bases: TGTGCCAGCACAGAAACTAGCACAGATACGCAGTATTTT. The whole variable domain, remainder taken from reference TRBV18 and TRBJ2-3, is NAGVMQNPRHLVRRRGQEARLRCSPMKGHSHVYWYRQLPEEGLKFMVYLQKENIIDESGMPKERFSAEFPKEGPSILRIQQVVRGDSAAYFCASTETSTDTQYFGPGTRLTVL.

The gene calls are TRBV10-1 and TRBJ2-7; 7 bases agree with TRBD2. CDR3 length equals 13 residues. Germline V gene lookup returns CDR1 WNHNN and CDR2 SYGVQD (reference sequence). V shed 6 bases, J shed 4 bases, and the junction held 6 bases outside the gene matches. CDR3 in amino acids: CASSAGRGYEQYF. The CDR3, as DNA: TGCGCCAGCAGCGCAGGGAGGGGATACGAGCAGTACTTC.

DNA of the CDR3: TGTGCCAGCAGCTTGGCGACAGTAGTGGACACTGAAGCTTTCTTT. It codes for CASSLATVVDTEAFF. The chain is built from TRBV5-5 and TRBJ1-1; maybe TRBD1 (5 bases). Trimming left V 0 bases short and J 3 bases short, with 12 bases between. The CDR3 contains 15 residues. Germline V lookup: CDR1 SGHKS, CDR2 YYEKEE (reference sequence).

This chain connects TRBV19 to TRBJ1-2, with 8 bases identical to TRBD1. The CDR3 sequence is 17 residues long. CDR1 is LNHDA and CDR2 is SQIVND in the germline V gene (reference sequence). V lost 10 bases to trimming and J lost 4 bases; unmatched junction nucleotides: 20. CDR3 sequence: CATARGTGLKNSYGYTF. The CDR3 DNA follows: TGTGCCACAGCGCGCGGGACAGGCCTTAAAAACTCCTATGGCTACACCTTC. The full variable domain, completed using reference TRBV19 and TRBJ1-2, is DGGITQSPKYLFRKEGQNVTLSCEQNLNHDAMYWYRQDPGQGLRLIYYSQIVNDFQKGDIAEGYSVSREKKESFPLTVTSAQKNPTAFYLCATARGTGLKNSYGYTFGSGTRLTVV.

This chain joins TRBV2 and TRBJ2-4; 7 bases align to TRBD1. Germline CDR1 reads SNHLY; CDR2 reads FYNNEI. V lost 4 bases to trimming and J lost 2 bases; unmatched junction nucleotides: 5. This CDR3 is 15 amino acids long. CDR3 bases: TGTGCCAGCAGTGGCGACAGGGCTCCCAAAAACATTCAGTACTTC. It specifies CASSGDRAPKNIQYF.

The genes are TRBV5-1 and TRBJ2-5; D is perhaps TRBD2 (6 bases). Trimming shortened V by 0 bases and J by 5 bases, and 17 bases separated the two germline ends. Germline CDR1 reads SGHRS; CDR2 reads YFSETQ. The CDR3 contains 16 residues. The CDR3: CASSLVAGSGLETQYF. Here the CDR3 DNA reads TGCGCCAGCAGCTTGGTGGCAGGGAGCGGGTTGGAGACCCAGTACTTC.

The chain employs TRBV19 and TRBJ2-3; D is unresolved. Trimming pared 9 bases from V and 0 bases from J, leaving 10 bases between. Germline V gives CDR1 LNHDA, CDR2 SQIVND (reference sequence). The length of the CDR3 is 13 residues. This CDR3 reads CASRPLSTDTQYF. CDR3 DNA: TGTGCCAGCAGACCACTTAGCACAGATACGCAGTATTTT.

The chain couples TRBV30 to TRBJ1-1; no clear D gene. The V and J ends lost 3 bases and 7 bases respectively, with 18 bases between them. The CDR3 contains 14 residues. Germline values: CDR1 GTSNPN, CDR2 SVGIG (reference sequence). CDR3 loop: CAWRPKEGFREAFF. CDR3 sequence (DNA): TGTGCCTGGAGGCCAAAGGAGGGCTTTCGTGAAGCTTTCTTT.

This clone has a single count. This sample also contains other DNA sequences that code for the same CDR3. The chain carries TRBV29-1 and TRBJ1-5, with D maybe TRBD1 (6 bases). Per germline, CDR1 SQVTM and CDR2 ANQGSEA. CDR3 length: 13 amino acids. Trimming shortened V by 4 bases and J by 7 bases, and 14 bases separated the two germline ends. CDR3 in amino acids: CSVGEGGGQPQHF. CDR3 coding DNA: TGCAGCGTTGGCGAAGGGGGTGGACAGCCCCAGCATTTT.

This clone occurred once. V gene TRBV5-4 combines with J gene TRBJ1-2, with D possibly being TRBD1 (5 bases). CDR1 is SGHNT, CDR2 YYREEE, per germline (reference sequence). The CDR3 is 17 residues long. V lost 2 bases and J 4 bases, leaving 21 bases between the germline ends. Here the CDR3 DNA reads TGTGCCAGCAGCTTACTAGAGTCTCGCAGGGACCCCTATGGCTACACCTTC. The encoded protein is CASSLLESRRDPYGYTF.

This clone was detected only once. The J gene is TRBJ2-5, the V gene TRBV11-2, with D uncertain. This CDR3 has 15 amino acids. V was trimmed by 3 bases and J by 2 bases, leaving 13 bases between them. Germline V CDR1 and CDR2: SGHAT, FQNNGV. The CDR3 loop is CASSFVATLQETQYF. The CDR3 bases are TGTGCCAGCAGCTTTGTCGCAACTTTACAAGAGACCCAGTACTTC.

This clone was observed a few times. The sample has other DNA sequences that encode this CDR3 too. The chain joins TRBV30 to TRBJ1-2, with TRBD1 identical over 7 bases. Losses at the gene ends were 4 bases for V and 1 base for J; bases not matched to a gene: 0. This CDR3 spans 12 amino acids. Germline V CDR1 and CDR2: GTSNPN, SVGIG (reference sequence). Here the CDR3 reads CAWTGGNYGYTF. CDR3 coding DNA: TGTGCCTGGACAGGGGGTAACTATGGCTACACCTTC.

As DNA, the CDR3 is TGCGCCAGCAGCCAAGGCAAGACTAGCGGGGGGGGAGAGCAGTACTTC. Its translation: CASSQGKTSGGGEQYF. The chain has TRBV4-1 and TRBJ2-7; 14 nucleotides line up with TRBD2. V trimming: 1 base; J trimming: 7 bases; junction bases outside the gene matches: 6. The CDR3 runs 16 residues. The V gene's germline CDR1 is MGHRA and CDR2 YSYEKL.

This sequence joins TRBV5-6 and TRBJ2-7; D call uncertain. Germline loops: CDR1 SGHDT, CDR2 YYEEEE. The CDR3 covers 14 residues. The germline V and J ends were trimmed by 1 base and 6 bases, with 14 bases remaining between them. The CDR3 DNA follows: TGTGCCAGCAGCTTGAGGGTCATCCGCTCCGAGCAGTACTTC. Translated, it gives CASSLRVIRSEQYF.

The V call is TRBV19, the J call TRBJ2-5; 8 bases are a match to TRBD1. With 4 bases clipped from V and 5 bases from J, the junction kept 6 bases outside the gene matches. Germline V lookup: CDR1 LNHDA, CDR2 SQIVND (reference sequence). The CDR3 has 14 amino acids. The DNA of the CDR3 is TGTGCCAGTAGTACCACGGACAGGGTCGAGACCCAGTACTTC. Translation: CASSTTDRVETQYF.

Points on this clone: The same CDR3 is also encoded by other DNA sequences in this sample. The rearrangement uses TRBV5-1 and TRBJ1-2; the D is unclear. Trimming cost V 2 bases and J 4 bases, with 12 bases left between them. Germline CDR1 and CDR2: SGHRS and YFSETQ. CDR3 length equals 14 residues. The CDR3 DNA is TGCGCCAGCAGCTTAGGTACATCGTCCTATGGCTACACCTTC. It codes for CASSLGTSSYGYTF.

Points on this clone: The sample contains more than one DNA sequence encoding this CDR3. V and J are TRBV29-1 and TRBJ1-1, with a possible D match to TRBD1 (6 bases). V was trimmed by 6 bases and J by 0 bases, leaving 11 bases between them. The germline gives CDR1 SQVTM, CDR2 ANQGSEA. The CDR3 is 13 residues long. The CDR3 loop reads CSVQGRLNTEAFF. The CDR3 region has the DNA TGCAGCGTACAGGGAAGGTTGAACACTGAAGCTTTCTTT.

This chain connects TRBV10-3 to TRBJ1-2, with 8 bases lining up with TRBD1. The germline V gene has CDR1 ENHRY and CDR2 SYGVKD. This CDR3 has 14 amino acids. Unmatched junction bases numbered 6, after V lost 3 bases and J lost 6 bases. The CDR3 nucleotides read TGTGCCATCAGTGACAGGGGGCTAGTGGATGGCTACACCTTC. Protein product: CAISDRGLVDGYTF.

This clone was counted a single time. The chain combines TRBV5-4 with TRBJ2-7, with 8 bases lining up with TRBD1. J lost 7 bases, V lost 1 base, and 7 bases had no gene match. The CDR3 runs to 14 residues. The germline gives CDR1 SGHNT, CDR2 YYREEE (reference sequence). The CDR3 nucleotides are TGTGCCAGCAGCTTGCCCAGGGGGCTGGGGGAGCAGTACTTC. Translated: CASSLPRGLGEQYF.

The chain carries TRBV7-2 and TRBJ2-5; D is unresolved. The V and J ends lost 5 bases and 0 bases respectively, with 4 bases between them. Germline V gene data show CDR1 as SGHTA and CDR2 as FQGNSA. CDR3 length: 12 amino acids. CDR3 in amino acids: CASSAYQETQYF. The DNA for the CDR3 is TGTGCCAGCAGCGCGTACCAAGAGACCCAGTACTTC.

A note on this clone: Other DNA sequences in the sample encode the same CDR3. This rearrangement joins TRBV5-4 to TRBJ2-3; 9 nucleotides align to TRBD1. Germline V CDR1 and CDR2: SGHNT, YYREEE (reference sequence). The junction had 3 bases not matched to a gene; V was cut back by 0 bases and J by 4 bases. This CDR3 is 15 amino acids long. CDR3 nucleotides: TGTGCCAGCAGCTTGGCCGGACAGGGGTCAGATACGCAGTATTTT. Its translation is CASSLAGQGSDTQYF.

The chain joins TRBV5-3 to TRBJ2-2; D uncertain. TRBV5-3 is labeled an ORF, and its function is uncertain. The CDR3 totals 14 residues. V shed 4 bases and J shed 2 bases, with 9 bases lying between them. Written as DNA, the CDR3 is TGTGCCAGAAGCGGAATTCATAACACCGGGGAGCTGTTTTTT. This sequence encodes CARSGIHNTGELFF.